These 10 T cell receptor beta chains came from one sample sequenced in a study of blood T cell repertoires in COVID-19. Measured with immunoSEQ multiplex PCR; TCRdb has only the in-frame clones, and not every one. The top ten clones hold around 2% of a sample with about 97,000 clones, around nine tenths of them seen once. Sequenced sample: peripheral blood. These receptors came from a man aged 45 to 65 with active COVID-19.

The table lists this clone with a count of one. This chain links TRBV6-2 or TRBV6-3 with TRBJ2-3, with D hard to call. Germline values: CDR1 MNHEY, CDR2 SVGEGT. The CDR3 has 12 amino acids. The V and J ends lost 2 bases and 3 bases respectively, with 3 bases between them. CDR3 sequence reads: CASSYPTDTQYF. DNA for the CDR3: TGTGCCAGCAGTTACCCAACAGATACGCAGTATTTT.

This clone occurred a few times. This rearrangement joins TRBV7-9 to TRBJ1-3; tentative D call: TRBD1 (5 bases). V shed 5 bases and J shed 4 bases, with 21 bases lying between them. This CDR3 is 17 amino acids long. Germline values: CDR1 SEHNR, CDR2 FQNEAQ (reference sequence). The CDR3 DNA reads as TGTGCCAGCAGCACGTCAGGGCTCCTAACGGCGGGAAACACCATATATTTT. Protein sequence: CASSTSGLLTAGNTIYF.

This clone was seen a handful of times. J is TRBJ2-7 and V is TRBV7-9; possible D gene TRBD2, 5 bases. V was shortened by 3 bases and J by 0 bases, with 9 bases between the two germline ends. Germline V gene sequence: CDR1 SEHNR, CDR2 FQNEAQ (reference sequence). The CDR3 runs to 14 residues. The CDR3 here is CASSFGVSSYEQYF. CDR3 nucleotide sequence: TGTGCCAGCAGCTTCGGGGTGAGCTCCTACGAGCAGTACTTC.

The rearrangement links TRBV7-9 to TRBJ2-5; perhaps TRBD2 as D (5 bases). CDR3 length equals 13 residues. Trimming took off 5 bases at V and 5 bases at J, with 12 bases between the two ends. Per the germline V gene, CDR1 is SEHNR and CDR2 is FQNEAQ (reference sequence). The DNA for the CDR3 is TGTGCCAGCAGCCTGTTAAGAGGGGAGACCCAGTACTTC. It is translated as CASSLLRGETQYF.

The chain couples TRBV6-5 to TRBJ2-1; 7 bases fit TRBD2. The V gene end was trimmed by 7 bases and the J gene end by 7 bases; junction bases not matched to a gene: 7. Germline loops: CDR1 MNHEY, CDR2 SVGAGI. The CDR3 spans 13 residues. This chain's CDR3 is CASTRGVRNEQFF. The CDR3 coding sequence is TGTGCCAGCACCCGGGGGGTCAGGAATGAGCAGTTCTTC.

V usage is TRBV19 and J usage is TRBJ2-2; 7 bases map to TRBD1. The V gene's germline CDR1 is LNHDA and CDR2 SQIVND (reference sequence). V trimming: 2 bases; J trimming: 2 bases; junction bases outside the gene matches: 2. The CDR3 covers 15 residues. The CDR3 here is CASSIRQGNTGELFF. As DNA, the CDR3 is TGTGCCAGTAGTATAAGACAGGGAAACACCGGGGAGCTGTTTTTT.

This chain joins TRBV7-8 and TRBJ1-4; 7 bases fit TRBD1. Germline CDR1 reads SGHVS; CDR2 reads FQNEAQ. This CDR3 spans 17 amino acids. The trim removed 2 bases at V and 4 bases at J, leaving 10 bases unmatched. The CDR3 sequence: CASSLKIRGPFNEKLFF. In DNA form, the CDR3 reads TGTGCCAGCAGCTTAAAAATTAGGGGGCCCTTTAATGAAAAACTGTTTTTT.

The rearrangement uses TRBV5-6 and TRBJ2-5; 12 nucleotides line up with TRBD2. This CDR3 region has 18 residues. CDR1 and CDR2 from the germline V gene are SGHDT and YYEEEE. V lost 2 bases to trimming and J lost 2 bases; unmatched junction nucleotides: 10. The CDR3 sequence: CASSLELTSGGYQETQYF. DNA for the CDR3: TGTGCCAGCAGCTTAGAGTTAACTAGCGGGGGGTATCAAGAGACCCAGTACTTC.

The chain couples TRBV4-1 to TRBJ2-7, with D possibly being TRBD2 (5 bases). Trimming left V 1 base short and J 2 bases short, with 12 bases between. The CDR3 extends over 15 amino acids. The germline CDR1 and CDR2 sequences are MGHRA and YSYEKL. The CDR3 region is CASSQVPSGPYEQYF. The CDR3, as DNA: TGCGCCAGCAGCCAAGTCCCCAGCGGTCCCTACGAGCAGTACTTC.

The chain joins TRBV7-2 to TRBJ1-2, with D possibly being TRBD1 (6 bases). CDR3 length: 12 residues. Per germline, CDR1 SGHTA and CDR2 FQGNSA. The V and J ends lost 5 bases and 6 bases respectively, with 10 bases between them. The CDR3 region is CASSAQGHGYTF. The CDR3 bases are TGTGCCAGCAGCGCGCAGGGGCATGGCTACACCTTC. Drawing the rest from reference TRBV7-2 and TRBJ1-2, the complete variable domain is GAGVSQSPSNKVTEKGKDVELRCDPISGHTALYWYRQSLGQGLEFLIYFQGNSAPDKSGLPSDRFSAERTGGSVSTLTIQRTQQEDSAVYLCASSAQGHGYTFGSGTRLTVV.